This T cell receptor (beta chain) was sequenced in a study of blood T cell repertoires in COVID-19. Whole-study context: Some COVID-19 samples were acute and others convalescent; all came from the United States, Italy and Spain. T cells, B-cell-depleted T cells, or PBMCs supplied cDNA or gDNA.

The trim removed 4 bases at V and 1 base at J, leaving 15 bases unmatched. CDR1 and CDR2 from the germline V gene are SGHRS and YFSETQ. The CDR3 is 18 amino acids. In the study's own analysis: Cell counts per sample came from amplifying reference gene primers. Method: immunoSEQ multiplex PCR; TCRdb's copy keeps in-frame clones and lacks some. Clonal size and the V and J genes are those of that table, whereas D and trimming came from the DNA. The sample carries about 330,000 clones, 85% recorded once. Sequenced sample: peripheral blood. This sequence joins TRBV5-1 and TRBJ1-1, with 8 bases matching TRBD1. The receptor was derived from a human donor in a cohort sampled during active COVID-19. In DNA, the CDR3 is TGCGCCAGCAGCGACCGGGGCAGGGGGCTCCGGAAGAACACTGAAGCTTTCTTT. Translated, it gives CASSDRGRGLRKNTEAFF.